This TCR beta chain was documented in a study of CD8+ T cells in alopecia areata. Study findings and constraints: Both scalp clonality and the expanded CD8+ clones among the top 100 showed a significant decrease with tofacitinib.

As to this clone: The antigen remains unidentified.

Treatment meaning: oral pan-JAK inhibitor, 5-10 mg twice daily. After isolation, RNA underwent reverse transcription to generate cDNA as the sequencing template. Repertoires were generated with immunoSEQ multiplex PCR, while TCRdb's copy carries only in-frame clones and drops some. The sample holds around 200,000 clones, roughly 64% seen once. This CDR3 contains 13 residues. Germline lookup yields CDR1 SQVTM and CDR2 ANQGSEA. V lost 7 bases and J lost 6, with 18 bases in between. Sample: CD8+ T cells sorted from blood, taken at week 24, from a patient treated with tofacitinib. The source of this sequence is a human donor with alopecia areata. The chain combines TRBV29-1 with TRBJ1-2; the D gene is possibly TRBD1 (5 bases). CDR3 coding DNA: TGCAGCGAAGGGGCAGACGATTCGAATGGCTACACCTTC. It translates to CSEGADDSNGYTF.